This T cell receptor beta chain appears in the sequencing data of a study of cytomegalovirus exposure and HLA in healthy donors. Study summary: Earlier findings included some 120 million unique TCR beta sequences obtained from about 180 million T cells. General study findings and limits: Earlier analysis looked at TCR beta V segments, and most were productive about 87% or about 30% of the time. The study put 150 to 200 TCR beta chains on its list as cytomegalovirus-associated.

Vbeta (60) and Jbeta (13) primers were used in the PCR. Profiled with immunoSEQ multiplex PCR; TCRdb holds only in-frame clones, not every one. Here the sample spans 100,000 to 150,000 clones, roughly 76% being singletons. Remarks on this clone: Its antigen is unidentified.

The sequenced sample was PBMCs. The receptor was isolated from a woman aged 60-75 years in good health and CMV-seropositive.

CDR3 sequence: CASSFNGGDYEQYF. Written as DNA, the CDR3 is TGTGCCAGCAGCTTCAACGGAGGGGACTACGAGCAGTACTTC. The chain carries TRBV7-2 and TRBJ2-7, with D possibly matching TRBD2 (6 bases). The germline V gene has CDR1 SGHTA and CDR2 FQGNSA. V was shortened by 3 bases and J by 3 bases, with 12 bases between the two germline ends. CDR3 length: 14 residues.